The rows below give T cell receptor beta chains drawn from one sample of a study of blood T cell repertoires in COVID-19. The assay was immunoSEQ multiplex PCR, and TCRdb's table has in-frame clones only and misses some. The table shows 65,000 to 90,000 clones, with about nine tenths occurring only once. Sequenced input: peripheral blood. Every receptor here comes from a human donor in a cohort sampled during active COVID-19. Each CDR3 is given with its conserved first and last residue. Each record gives: D gene, clone size, V gene, J gene, CDR3 protein, CDR3 DNA. D genes are given only for firm matches. A clone size is listed for some rows: how often the clone was seen (once, few, many), or a class if it is expanded.

D: TRBD1
size: .
V: TRBV5-5
J: TRBJ1-4
CDR3: CASSTQGATNEKLFF
DNA: TGTGCCAGCAGCACACAGGGGGCGACTAATGAAAAACTGTTTTTT

D: .
size: few
V: TRBV19
J: TRBJ1-2
CDR3: CASSIQGTNYGYTF
DNA: TGTGCCAGTAGTATCCAGGGGACTAACTATGGCTACACCTTC

D: TRBD1
size: once
V: TRBV6-2/TRBV6-3
J: TRBJ1-2
CDR3: CASSPPQGAAKGYTF
DNA: TGTGCCAGCAGTCCACCTCAGGGGGCGGCTAAAGGCTACACCTTC

D: .
size: .
V: TRBV10-3
J: TRBJ1-2
CDR3: CAISEEVVRGYTF
DNA: TGTGCCATCAGTGAGGAGGTAGTAAGAGGCTACACCTTC

D: TRBD1
size: .
V: TRBV24-1
J: TRBJ2-7
CDR3: CATSDPGQGAREQYF
DNA: TGTGCCACCAGTGACCCAGGACAGGGGGCGCGCGAGCAGTACTTC

D: .
size: .
V: TRBV9
J: TRBJ2-2
CDR3: CASSVDTGHSTGELFF
DNA: TGTGCCAGCAGCGTAGATACAGGGCACTCAACCGGGGAGCTGTTTTTT

D: TRBD1
size: .
V: TRBV30
J: TRBJ1-2
CDR3: CAWRRDRDFFGYTF
DNA: TGTGCCTGGAGGAGGGACAGGGATTTTTTCGGCTACACCTTC

D: TRBD2
size: .
V: TRBV19
J: TRBJ2-7
CDR3: CASSSTTSGGTYEQYF
DNA: TGTGCCAGTAGTAGTACCACTAGCGGGGGTACCTACGAGCAGTACTTC

D: .
size: .
V: TRBV7-6
J: TRBJ2-2
CDR3: CASSLAYGELFF
DNA: TGTGCCAGCAGCTTAGCGTACGGGGAGCTGTTTTTT

D: TRBD1
size: .
V: TRBV5-4
J: TRBJ2-5
CDR3: CASSTLDRGSWETQYF
DNA: TGTGCCAGCAGCACCCTAGACAGGGGGTCTTGGGAGACCCAGTACTTC

D: .
size: .
V: TRBV5-1
J: TRBJ1-2
CDR3: CASSSGQIYGYTF
DNA: TGCGCCAGCAGCTCAGGGCAGATCTATGGCTACACCTTC

D: TRBD2
size: .
V: TRBV19
J: TRBJ2-3
CDR3: CASSRPSGGATDTQYF
DNA: TGTGCCAGTAGTCGGCCTAGCGGGGGGGCCACAGATACGCAGTATTTT

D: TRBD2
size: once
V: TRBV28
J: TRBJ2-3
CDR3: CASSLPSGADTQYF
DNA: TGTGCCAGCAGTCTGCCTAGCGGGGCAGATACGCAGTATTTT

D: TRBD2
size: .
V: TRBV11-3
J: TRBJ2-1
CDR3: CASSLGLTSGHNEQFF
DNA: TGTGCCAGCAGCTTAGGTCTGACTAGCGGCCACAATGAGCAGTTCTTC

D: TRBD1
size: .
V: TRBV12-3/TRBV12-4
J: TRBJ1-4
CDR3: CASRTGVNEKLFF
DNA: TGTGCCAGCAGGACAGGGGTAAATGAAAAACTGTTTTTT

D: .
size: .
V: TRBV6-5
J: TRBJ2-7
CDR3: CASSYSASDSYEQYF
DNA: TGTGCCAGCAGTTACTCGGCTAGCGATAGCTACGAGCAGTACTTC

D: .
size: once
V: TRBV19
J: TRBJ2-1
CDR3: CASSPVPVYNEQFF
DNA: TGTGCCAGTAGTCCGGTCCCGGTCTACAATGAGCAGTTCTTC

D: .
size: .
V: TRBV5-1
J: TRBJ1-6
CDR3: CASSPGLGQGNSPLHF
DNA: TGCGCCAGCAGCCCCGGCTTGGGGCAGGGTAATTCACCCCTCCACTTT

D: .
size: .
V: TRBV6-5
J: TRBJ1-2
CDR3: CASSNYQTGNYGYTF
DNA: TGTGCCAGCAGTAATTACCAGACGGGTAACTATGGCTACACCTTC

D: .
size: .
V: TRBV4-1
J: TRBJ1-5
CDR3: CASSQLTGSNQPQHF
DNA: TGCGCCAGCAGCCAGCTAACGGGTAGCAATCAGCCCCAGCATTTT

D: TRBD1
size: .
V: TRBV4-3
J: TRBJ2-1
CDR3: CASSQAGDRANEQFF
DNA: TGCGCCAGCAGCCAAGCGGGGGACAGGGCCAATGAGCAGTTCTTC

D: TRBD2
size: .
V: TRBV11-2
J: TRBJ2-2
CDR3: CASSLVAGANTGELFF
DNA: TGTGCCAGCAGCTTAGTGGCGGGGGCGAACACCGGGGAGCTGTTTTTT

D: TRBD1
size: .
V: TRBV5-1
J: TRBJ1-2
CDR3: CASSPGPGTGQRGYTF
DNA: TGCGCCAGCAGCCCAGGTCCCGGGACAGGGCAGCGCGGCTACACCTTC

D: .
size: few
V: TRBV5-5
J: TRBJ2-3
CDR3: CASSSPRIGGPSTDTQYF
DNA: TGTGCCAGCAGCTCCCCCCGGATTGGGGGCCCTAGCACAGATACGCAGTATTTT

D: TRBD1
size: .
V: TRBV6-5
J: TRBJ1-5
CDR3: CASRKTGGGKPQHF
DNA: TGTGCCAGCAGGAAAACAGGGGGCGGGAAGCCCCAGCATTTT

D: TRBD2
size: .
V: TRBV4-1
J: TRBJ2-1
CDR3: CASSQTLGGLAGGSSYNEQFF
DNA: TGCGCCAGCAGCCAAACCCTAGGGGGACTAGCGGGGGGTTCGTCCTACAATGAGCAGTTCTTC

D: TRBD1
size: .
V: TRBV10-2
J: TRBJ1-4
CDR3: CASSDTGATNEKLFF
DNA: TGCGCCAGCAGTGATACAGGGGCAACTAATGAAAAACTGTTTTTT

D: .
size: once
V: TRBV5-1
J: TRBJ1-1
CDR3: CASSFTSGPTEAFF
DNA: TGCGCCAGCAGCTTCACCAGCGGTCCCACTGAAGCTTTCTTT

D: .
size: .
V: TRBV5-1
J: TRBJ1-5
CDR3: CASSEIPGVSNQPQHF
DNA: TGCGCCAGCAGCGAAATTCCAGGGGTTTCGAATCAGCCCCAGCATTTT

D: TRBD1
size: .
V: TRBV27
J: TRBJ2-2
CDR3: CASSADRVNTGELFF
DNA: TGTGCCAGCAGTGCGGACAGGGTGAACACCGGGGAGCTGTTTTTT

D: .
size: .
V: TRBV7-8
J: TRBJ1-1
CDR3: CASSFSTTGDAEAFF
DNA: TGTGCCAGCAGCTTTTCTACCACGGGGGATGCTGAAGCTTTCTTT

D: TRBD1
size: .
V: TRBV28
J: TRBJ1-3
CDR3: CASSPSTGDPGNTIYF
DNA: TGTGCCAGCAGTCCATCCACAGGGGATCCTGGAAACACCATATATTTT

D: .
size: .
V: TRBV10-1
J: TRBJ1-2
CDR3: CASRTSKPQGGGPSGYTF
DNA: TGCGCCAGCAGAACCTCCAAGCCACAGGGAGGGGGGCCTAGTGGCTACACCTTC

D: TRBD2
size: .
V: TRBV3-1/TRBV3-2
J: TRBJ2-7
CDR3: CASSEGTSVSSYEQYF
DNA: TGTGCCAGCAGCGAAGGGACTAGCGTCAGCTCCTACGAGCAGTACTTC

D: TRBD2
size: .
V: TRBV5-1
J: TRBJ2-5
CDR3: CASSSRSSGPQETQYF
DNA: TGCGCCAGCAGCTCGAGGTCTAGCGGGCCCCAAGAGACCCAGTACTTC

D: TRBD1
size: .
V: TRBV10-2
J: TRBJ1-3
CDR3: CASGTGEPGNTIYF
DNA: TGCGCCAGTGGAACAGGGGAGCCTGGAAACACCATATATTTT

D: TRBD2
size: .
V: TRBV11-2
J: TRBJ2-3
CDR3: CASSLAGLAGVGTDTQYF
DNA: TGTGCCAGCAGCTTAGCGGGACTAGCGGGGGTGGGTACAGATACGCAGTATTTT

D: TRBD1
size: .
V: TRBV3-1/TRBV3-2
J: TRBJ2-1
CDR3: CASSPARTGIMSYNEQFF
DNA: TGTGCCAGCAGCCCCGCAAGGACAGGGATAATGTCCTACAATGAGCAGTTCTTC

D: .
size: .
V: TRBV30
J: TRBJ2-3
CDR3: CAWVQGRTDTQYF
DNA: TGTGCCTGGGTACAGGGCCGCACAGATACGCAGTATTTT

D: .
size: .
V: TRBV19
J: TRBJ2-7
CDR3: CASSPGRGASKQYF
DNA: TGTGCCAGTAGCCCTGGCCGCGGGGCCTCGAAGCAGTACTTC

D: .
size: .
V: TRBV3-1/TRBV3-2
J: TRBJ2-7
CDR3: CASSQGGEQYF
DNA: TGTGCCAGCAGCCAAGGAGGGGAGCAGTACTTC

D: .
size: .
V: TRBV30
J: TRBJ1-2
CDR3: CAWTPLVTNYGYTF
DNA: TGTGCCTGGACTCCTCTAGTGACGAACTATGGCTACACCTTC

D: .
size: few
V: TRBV7-2
J: TRBJ1-1
CDR3: CASSVTGLDTEAFF
DNA: TGTGCCAGCAGCGTTACAGGGTTGGACACTGAAGCTTTCTTT

D: TRBD1
size: .
V: TRBV30
J: TRBJ1-1
CDR3: CAWRVGQGLGGKAFF
DNA: TGTGCCTGGAGAGTGGGACAGGGCTTAGGGGGTAAAGCTTTCTTT

D: TRBD2
size: .
V: TRBV10-1
J: TRBJ2-1
CDR3: CASSESAGGPYNEQFF
DNA: TGCGCCAGCAGTGAGTCCGCGGGAGGGCCCTACAATGAGCAGTTCTTC

D: TRBD2
size: .
V: TRBV4-2
J: TRBJ2-2
CDR3: CASSQELAVNTGELFF
DNA: TGTGCCAGCAGCCAAGAACTAGCGGTGAACACCGGGGAGCTGTTTTTT

D: TRBD1
size: .
V: TRBV6-2/TRBV6-3
J: TRBJ1-5
CDR3: CASSSRQGAVNQPQHF
DNA: TGTGCCAGCAGTTCGCGACAGGGGGCGGTCAATCAGCCCCAGCATTTT